This T cell receptor beta chain comes out of a study of cytomegalovirus exposure and HLA in healthy donors (dated by TCRdb to between 2016 and 2019). About the study as a whole: The roughly 650 repertoires of the first cohort and the 120 validation repertoires were produced on the same platform, according to a later analysis. The study was designed to test whether signatures of past pathogen exposure could be identified by cataloging public T cell receptors. Besides the first cohort of hundreds of subjects, a separate validation cohort made up of 90 to 150 different subjects was used. High-throughput TCR immunosequencing, statistical association of individual TCRs with disease status, and machine learning were combined to predict cytomegalovirus infection status.

Separate from the roughly 630-subject first cohort, the validation cohort of around 130 subjects was the group to which the donors belonged. To prepare the library, the immunoSEQ multiplex PCR assay was applied. Regarding the original processing steps: A statistical classification framework was developed to diagnose cytomegalovirus status using the catalog of TCR beta chain sequences. Drawn from immuneACCESS, this table holds only the in-frame rearrangements with V and J called that TCRdb kept. Clones are partly lost; checked studies trace under half to an unresolved V gene and leave the rest unexplained. The V and J calls and clone size were taken over from that table, and D and trimming were inferred from the DNA. This sample comprises roughly 130,000 clones, roughly 91% of them detected only once. Around 3.5% of the sample is held by the ten biggest clonotypes. The research as a whole found: The study listed 150 to 200 TCR beta chains as associated with cytomegalovirus. A later analysis had no HLA typing for the validation cohort, so co-occurrence there was scored across all 130 or so repertoires. Of the cluster scores, 85% to 95% were above 0 in a later analysis, which found that TCRs clustered in the first cohort also tended to co-occur in the 110 or so validation repertoires. Most TCR sequences were seen in very few donors, while some public TCRs were found in many individuals. The classifier was reported to diagnose cytomegalovirus status with high specificity and sensitivity in both the original and validation cohorts. The authors suggested that the approach could potentially be extended to other disease states and immunological phenotypes. A few of the identified cytomegalovirus-associated TCR beta chains were confirmed in vitro to be specific for cytomegalovirus antigens.

Concerning this clone itself: Its antigen has not been determined. The sample holds no much larger clone one base away, and base qualities are not on file.

The V and J ends are trimmed by 6 bases and 2 bases, leaving 16 bases between them. Including the terminal cysteine and phenylalanine, the CDR3 comprises 15 residues. CDR3 DNA only is kept here, 45 bases in frame from base 1. From the germline V gene, CDR1 is SGHDN and CDR2 is FVKESK. Sequencing was carried out using PBMCs. The receptor was derived from a man under 40 in good health and CMV-seronegative. The rearranged segments are TRBV14 and TRBJ1-2; no D segment can be confidently identified. The CDR3 here reads CASSQYRFLNYGYTF. Here is the DNA: TGTGCCAGCAGTCAATACAGATTTCTCAACTATGGCTACACCTTC.